This T cell receptor (beta chain) is drawn from a study of T cells after yellow fever vaccination (dated by TCRdb to between 2018 and 2021). General notes on the study: Libraries from fractions with low cell numbers were prepared with the SMART-Seq v4 Ultra Low Input RNA kit. Blood was drawn at multiple timepoints before and after primary and secondary immunization, with bulk PBMC replicates and cell subsets isolated. Two healthy male donors made up the cohort, one aged 18 to 30 years and the other aged 30 to 40 years. To follow T-cell clones before and after both primary and booster YFV17D yellow fever vaccination, bulk TCR alpha and beta repertoires underwent longitudinal sequencing. General study outcomes and caveats: A small share of clonotypes was detected in both CD4 and CD8 compartments, with the overlap likely arising from convergent recombination. After the booster, most of the clones that had expanded following primary vaccination were detected again (approximately 95% of CD4 and 80% to 90% of CD8), which suggests that memory was broadly maintained. The study included only two donors, which limits how far the findings can be generalized. The secondary T-cell response was weaker than the primary response but faster, peaking on day 5 instead of day 15. FACS-sorted repertoires could contain abundant contaminating clonotypes from the bulk population, so computational filtering was required.

Relative to germline, V is 0 bases shorter and J is 2 bases shorter, with 8 bases between their ends. The cysteine opens and the phenylalanine closes a CDR3 of 14 amino acids. The CDR3 DNA has 42 bases and is translated from base 1. Looking up the germline V gene (reference sequence) yields CDR1 DFQATT and CDR2 SNEGSKA. The intended sense of this specimen's treatment or condition label: live attenuated yellow fever vaccine strain. A standard Ficoll-Paque protocol was used to isolate PBMCs from peripheral blood. Dynabeads CD4 and CD8 positive selection kits were used to isolate CD4 and CD8 T-cell fractions. RNA was extracted with TriZol from bulk PBMCs, CD4 and CD8 fractions, and dextramer-positive and dextramer-negative fractions. TCR cDNA was synthesized by 5'RACE template switching, through which a universal primer site and unique molecular identifiers were introduced. Priming for cDNA synthesis came from both the TCR alpha and TCR beta constant segments. Library amplification involved two PCR steps, and the second step added sample barcodes and sequencing adapters. Sequencing of libraries was performed on Illumina HiSeq 2500 (2x100 bp) or NovaSeq (2x150 bp). As for how the authors treated the data: Reads were demultiplexed and collapsed into UMI consensus sequences with MIGEC, and V(D)J alignment was performed with MiXCR. Using edgeR on replicate PBMC samples, clonotypes were called vaccine-responding if FDR was below 0.01 and the log2 fold change was above 5 up to day 15. Bulk clonotypes were assigned CD4 or CD8 identity according to which sequenced CD4 or CD8 repertoire held them at higher abundance. TCRdb reran the public reads through fastp at Q25 and MiXCR, keeping productive beta chains. Identical CDR3 protein sequences are pooled into one entry, listed with their most common genes and DNA. Here the V and J calls rest on TCRdb's processing, not on the authors' analysis. Recorded for this sample are nearly 70,000 distinct CDR3 sequences; about 7% of them occurred a single time. The top ten hold around 37% of the sample.

This clonotype was observed a few times. The clone's antigen remains unknown. Per-base quality was not reported, and no clone a single base away is much larger than it. The input for sequencing was CD8+ T cells sorted from PBMCs, taken roughly 47 days after the first yellow fever vaccination. This clonotype originated in a man aged 18-30 years who received the YFV17D yellow fever vaccine. The chain uses TRBV20-1 and TRBJ2-1; the D gene is tentatively TRBD1 or TRBD2, each matching 5 bases. The CDR3 has the sequence CSAREGEPYNEQFF. The sequenced DNA: TGCAGTGCTAGAGAGGGGGAACCCTACAATGAGCAGTTCTTC.